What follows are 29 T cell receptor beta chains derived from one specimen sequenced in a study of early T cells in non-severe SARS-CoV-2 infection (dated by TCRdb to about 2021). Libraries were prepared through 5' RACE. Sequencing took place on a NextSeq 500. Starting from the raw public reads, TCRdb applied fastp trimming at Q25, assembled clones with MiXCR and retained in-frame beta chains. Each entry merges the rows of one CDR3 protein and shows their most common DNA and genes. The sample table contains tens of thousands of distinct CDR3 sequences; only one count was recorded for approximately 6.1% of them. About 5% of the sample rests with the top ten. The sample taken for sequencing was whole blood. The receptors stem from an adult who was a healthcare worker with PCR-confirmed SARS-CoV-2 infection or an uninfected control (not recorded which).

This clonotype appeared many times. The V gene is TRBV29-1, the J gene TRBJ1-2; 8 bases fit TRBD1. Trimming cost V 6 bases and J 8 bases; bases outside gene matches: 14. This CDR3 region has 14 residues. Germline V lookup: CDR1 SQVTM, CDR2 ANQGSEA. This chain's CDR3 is CSVGPDRGLRGYTF. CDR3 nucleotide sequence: TGCAGCGTAGGCCCAGACAGGGGTTTGCGCGGCTACACCTTC.

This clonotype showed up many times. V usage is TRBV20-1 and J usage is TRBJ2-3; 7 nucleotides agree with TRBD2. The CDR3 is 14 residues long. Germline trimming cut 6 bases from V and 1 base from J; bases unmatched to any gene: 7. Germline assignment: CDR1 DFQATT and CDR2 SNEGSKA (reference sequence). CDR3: CSAGPGGGTDTQYF. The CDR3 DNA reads TGCAGTGCCGGTCCGGGAGGCGGCACAGATACGCAGTATTTT.

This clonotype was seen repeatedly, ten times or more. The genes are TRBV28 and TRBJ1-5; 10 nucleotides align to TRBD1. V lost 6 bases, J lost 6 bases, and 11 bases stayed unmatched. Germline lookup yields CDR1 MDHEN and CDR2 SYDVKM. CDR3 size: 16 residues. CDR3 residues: CASSPETGGFGQPQHF. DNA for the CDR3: TGTGCCAGCAGCCCAGAGACAGGGGGCTTTGGTCAGCCCCAGCATTTT.

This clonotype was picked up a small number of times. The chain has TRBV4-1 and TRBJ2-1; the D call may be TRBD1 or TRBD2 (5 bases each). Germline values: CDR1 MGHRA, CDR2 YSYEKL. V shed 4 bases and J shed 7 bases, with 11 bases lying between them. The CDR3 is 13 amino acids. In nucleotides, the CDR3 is TGCGCCAGCAGCCCCGGGACCCAGAATGAGCAGTTCTTC. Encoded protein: CASSPGTQNEQFF.

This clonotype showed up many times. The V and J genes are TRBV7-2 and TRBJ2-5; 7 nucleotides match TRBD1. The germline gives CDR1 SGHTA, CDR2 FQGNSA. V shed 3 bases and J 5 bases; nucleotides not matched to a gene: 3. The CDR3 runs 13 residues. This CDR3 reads CASSFGQAETQYF. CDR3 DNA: TGTGCCAGCAGCTTTGGACAGGCGGAGACCCAGTACTTC. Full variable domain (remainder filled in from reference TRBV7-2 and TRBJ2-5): GAGVSQSPSNKVTEKGKDVELRCDPISGHTALYWYRQSLGQGLEFLIYFQGNSAPDKSGLPSDRFSAERTGGSVSTLTIQRTQQEDSAVYLCASSFGQAETQYFGPGTRLLVL.

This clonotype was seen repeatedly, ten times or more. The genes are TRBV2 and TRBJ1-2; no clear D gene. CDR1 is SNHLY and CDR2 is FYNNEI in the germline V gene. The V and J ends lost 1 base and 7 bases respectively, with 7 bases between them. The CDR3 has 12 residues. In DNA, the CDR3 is TGTGCCAGCAGTGAAGGGGTCCCTGGCTACACCTTC. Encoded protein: CASSEGVPGYTF.

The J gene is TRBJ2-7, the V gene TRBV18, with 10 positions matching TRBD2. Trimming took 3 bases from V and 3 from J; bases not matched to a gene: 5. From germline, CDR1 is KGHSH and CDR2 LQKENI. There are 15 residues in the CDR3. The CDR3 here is CASSPAAGGNYEQYF. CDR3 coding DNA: TGTGCCAGCTCACCGGCAGCGGGAGGGAACTACGAGCAGTACTTC.

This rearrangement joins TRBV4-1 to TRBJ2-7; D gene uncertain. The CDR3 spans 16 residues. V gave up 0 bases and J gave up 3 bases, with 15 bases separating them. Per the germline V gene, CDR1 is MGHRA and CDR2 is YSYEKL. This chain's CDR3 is CASSQEGGEPYYEQYF. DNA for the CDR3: TGCGCCAGCAGCCAAGAAGGTGGCGAACCATACTACGAGCAGTACTTC.

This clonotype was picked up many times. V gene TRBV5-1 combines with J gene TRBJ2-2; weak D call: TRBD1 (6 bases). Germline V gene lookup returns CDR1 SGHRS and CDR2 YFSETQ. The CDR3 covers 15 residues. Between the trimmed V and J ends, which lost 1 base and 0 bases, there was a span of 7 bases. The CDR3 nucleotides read TGCGCCAGCAGCTTGACAGGGTCGAACACCGGGGAGCTGTTTTTT. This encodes CASSLTGSNTGELFF.

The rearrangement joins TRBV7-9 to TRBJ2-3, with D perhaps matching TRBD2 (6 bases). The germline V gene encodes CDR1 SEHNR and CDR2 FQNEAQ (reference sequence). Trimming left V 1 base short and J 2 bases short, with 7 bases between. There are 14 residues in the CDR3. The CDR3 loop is CASSLGRATDTQYF. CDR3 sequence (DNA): TGTGCCAGCAGCTTAGGGAGGGCCACAGATACGCAGTATTTT. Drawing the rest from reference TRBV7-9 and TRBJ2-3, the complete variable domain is DTGVSQNPRHKITKRGQNVTFRCDPISEHNRLYWYRQTLGQGPEFLTYFQNEAQLEKSRLLSDRFSAERPKGSFSTLEIQRTEQGDSAMYLCASSLGRATDTQYFGPGTRLTVL.

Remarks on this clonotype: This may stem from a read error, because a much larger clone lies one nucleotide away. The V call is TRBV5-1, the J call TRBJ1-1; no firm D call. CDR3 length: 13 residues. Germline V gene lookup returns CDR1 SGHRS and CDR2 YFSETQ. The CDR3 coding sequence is TGCGCCAGCAGCTTGTCAGCGAACACTGGAGCTTTCTTT. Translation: CASSLSANTGAFF.

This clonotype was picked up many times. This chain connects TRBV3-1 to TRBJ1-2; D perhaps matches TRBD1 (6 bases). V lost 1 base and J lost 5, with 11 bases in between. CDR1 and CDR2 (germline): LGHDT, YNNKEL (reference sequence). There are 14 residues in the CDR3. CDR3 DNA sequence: TGTGCCAGCAGCCAAGTAGGGGGGAGTTATGGCTACACCTTC. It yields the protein CASSQVGGSYGYTF.

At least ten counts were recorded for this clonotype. CDR3 region: CASSLVGPGANVLTF. CDR3 bases: TGTGCCAGCAGTTTAGTAGGGCCTGGGGCCAACGTCCTGACTTTC. J is TRBJ2-6 and V is TRBV27; D remains ambiguous. Germline V gene sequence: CDR1 MNHEY, CDR2 SMNVEV (reference sequence). Trimming left V 2 bases short and J 2 bases short, with 7 bases between. The CDR3 has 15 residues.

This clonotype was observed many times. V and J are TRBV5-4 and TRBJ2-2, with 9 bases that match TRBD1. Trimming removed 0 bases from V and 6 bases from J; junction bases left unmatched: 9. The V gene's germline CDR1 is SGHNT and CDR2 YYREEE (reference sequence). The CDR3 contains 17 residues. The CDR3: CASSLGTGAEAAGELFF. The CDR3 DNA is TGTGCCAGCAGCTTGGGGACAGGGGCCGAAGCGGCCGGGGAGCTGTTTTTT. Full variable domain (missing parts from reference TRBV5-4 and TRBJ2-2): ETGVTQSPTHLIKTRGQQVTLRCSSQSGHNTVSWYQQALGQGPQFIFQYYREEENGRGNFPPRFSGLQFPNYSSELNVNALELDDSALYLCASSLGTGAEAAGELFFGEGSRLTVL.

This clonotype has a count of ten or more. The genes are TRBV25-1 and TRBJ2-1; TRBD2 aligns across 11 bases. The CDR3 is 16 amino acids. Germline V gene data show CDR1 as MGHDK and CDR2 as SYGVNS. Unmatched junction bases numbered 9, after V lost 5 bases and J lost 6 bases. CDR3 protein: CASSSLAGGWGNEQFF. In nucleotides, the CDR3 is TGTGCCAGCAGTTCCCTAGCGGGAGGCTGGGGCAATGAGCAGTTCTTC.

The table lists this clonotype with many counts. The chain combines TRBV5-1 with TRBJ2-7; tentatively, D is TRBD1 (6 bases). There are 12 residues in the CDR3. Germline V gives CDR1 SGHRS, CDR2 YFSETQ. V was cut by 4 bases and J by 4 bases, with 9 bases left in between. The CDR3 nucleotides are TGCGCCAGCAGCCCCCAGGGGTACGAGCAGTACTTC. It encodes CASSPQGYEQYF.

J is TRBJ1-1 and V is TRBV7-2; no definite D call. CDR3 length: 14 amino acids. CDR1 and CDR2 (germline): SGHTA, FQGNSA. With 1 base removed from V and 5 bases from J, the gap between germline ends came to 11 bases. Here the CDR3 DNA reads TGTGCCAGCAGCTTAGAGCGTTGGGGAACTGAAGCTTTCTTT. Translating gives CASSLERWGTEAFF.

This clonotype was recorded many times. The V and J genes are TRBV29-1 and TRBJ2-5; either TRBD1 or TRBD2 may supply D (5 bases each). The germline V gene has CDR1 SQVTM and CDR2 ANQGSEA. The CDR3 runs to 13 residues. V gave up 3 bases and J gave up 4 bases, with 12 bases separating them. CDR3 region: CSVEYGGSETQYF. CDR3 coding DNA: TGCAGCGTTGAGTATGGGGGTTCAGAGACCCAGTACTTC.

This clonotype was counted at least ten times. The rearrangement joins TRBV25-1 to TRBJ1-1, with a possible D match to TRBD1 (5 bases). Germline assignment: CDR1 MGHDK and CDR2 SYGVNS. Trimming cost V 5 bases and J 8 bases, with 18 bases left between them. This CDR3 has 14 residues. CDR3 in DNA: TGTGCCAGCAGTTTTGCAGGGACGGGGATCGAAGCTTTCTTT. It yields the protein CASSFAGTGIEAFF.

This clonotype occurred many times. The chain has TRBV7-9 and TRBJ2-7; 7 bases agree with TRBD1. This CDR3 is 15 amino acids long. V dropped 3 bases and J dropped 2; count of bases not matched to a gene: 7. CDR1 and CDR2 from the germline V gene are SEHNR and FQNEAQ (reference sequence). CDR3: CASSFGQDTTYEQYF. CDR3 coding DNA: TGTGCCAGCAGCTTCGGACAGGACACGACCTACGAGCAGTACTTC.

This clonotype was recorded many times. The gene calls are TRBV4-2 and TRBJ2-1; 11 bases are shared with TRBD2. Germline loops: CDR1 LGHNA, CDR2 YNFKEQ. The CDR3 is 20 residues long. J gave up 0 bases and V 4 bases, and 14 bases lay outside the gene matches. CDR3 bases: TGTGCCAGCAGCCCGAATGCCCCCGGGACTAGCGGATTCTCCTACAATGAGCAGTTCTTC. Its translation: CASSPNAPGTSGFSYNEQFF.

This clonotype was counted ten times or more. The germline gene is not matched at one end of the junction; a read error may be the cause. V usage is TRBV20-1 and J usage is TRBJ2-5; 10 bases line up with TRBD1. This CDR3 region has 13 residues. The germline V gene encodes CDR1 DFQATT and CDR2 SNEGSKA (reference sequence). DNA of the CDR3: TGCAGCGCTAGACAGGGGGCTGTGAAGACCCAGTACTTC. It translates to CSARQGAVKTQYF.

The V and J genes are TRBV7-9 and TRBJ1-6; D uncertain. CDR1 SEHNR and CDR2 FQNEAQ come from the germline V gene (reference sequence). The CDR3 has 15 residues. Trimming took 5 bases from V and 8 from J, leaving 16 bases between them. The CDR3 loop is CASSPTMGGDSPLHF. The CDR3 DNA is TGTGCCAGCAGCCCCACCATGGGTGGGGATTCACCCCTCCACTTT. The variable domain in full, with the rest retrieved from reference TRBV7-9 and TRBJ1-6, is DTGVSQNPRHKITKRGQNVTFRCDPISEHNRLYWYRQTLGQGPEFLTYFQNEAQLEKSRLLSDRFSAERPKGSFSTLEIQRTEQGDSAMYLCASSPTMGGDSPLHFGNGTRLTVT.

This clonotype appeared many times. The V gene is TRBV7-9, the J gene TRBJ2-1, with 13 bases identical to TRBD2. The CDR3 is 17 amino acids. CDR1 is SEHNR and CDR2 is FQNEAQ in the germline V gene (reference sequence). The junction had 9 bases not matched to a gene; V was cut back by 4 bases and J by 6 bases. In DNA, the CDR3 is TGTGCCAGCAGCTCCACTCTCGGACTAGCGGGAGTCAATGAGCAGTTCTTC. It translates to CASSSTLGLAGVNEQFF.

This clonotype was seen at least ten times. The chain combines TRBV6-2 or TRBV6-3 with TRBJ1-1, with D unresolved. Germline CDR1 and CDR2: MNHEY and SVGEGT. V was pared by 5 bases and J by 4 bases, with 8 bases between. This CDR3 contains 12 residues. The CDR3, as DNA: TGTGCCAGCAGTCACTTAGGCACTGAAGCTTTCTTT. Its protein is CASSHLGTEAFF.

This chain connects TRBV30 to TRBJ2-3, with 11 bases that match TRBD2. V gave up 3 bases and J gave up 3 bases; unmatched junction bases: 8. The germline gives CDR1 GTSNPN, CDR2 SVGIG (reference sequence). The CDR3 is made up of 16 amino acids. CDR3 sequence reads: CAWRGTGTSGTDTQYF. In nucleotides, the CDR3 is TGTGCCTGGAGGGGGACTGGGACTAGCGGAACAGATACGCAGTATTTT.

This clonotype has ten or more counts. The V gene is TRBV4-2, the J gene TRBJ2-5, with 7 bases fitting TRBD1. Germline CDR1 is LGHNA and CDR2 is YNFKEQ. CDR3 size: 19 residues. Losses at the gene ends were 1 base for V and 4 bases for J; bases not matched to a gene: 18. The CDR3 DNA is TGTGCCAGCAGCCAAGCCCCCAGCCATACAGGGGAACTTCGAGAGACCCAGTACTTC. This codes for CASSQAPSHTGELRETQYF.

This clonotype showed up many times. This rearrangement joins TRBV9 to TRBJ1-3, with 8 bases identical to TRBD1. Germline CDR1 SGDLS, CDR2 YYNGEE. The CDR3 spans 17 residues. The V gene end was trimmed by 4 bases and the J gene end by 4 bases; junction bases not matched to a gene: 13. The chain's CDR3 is CASSRDIGTGGGNTIYF. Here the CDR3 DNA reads TGTGCCAGCAGCAGAGATATCGGGACAGGCGGCGGAAACACCATATATTTT. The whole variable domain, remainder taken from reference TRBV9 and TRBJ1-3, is DSGVTQTPKHLITATGQRVTLRCSPRSGDLSVYWYQQSLDQGLQFLIQYYNGEERAKGNILERFSAQQFPDLHSELNLSSLELGDSALYFCASSRDIGTGGGNTIYFGEGSWLTVV.

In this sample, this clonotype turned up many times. CDR3 in amino acids: CASSLMGQLTEAFF. CDR3 coding DNA: TGTGCCAGCAGCTTAATGGGACAGCTCACTGAAGCTTTCTTT. V and J are TRBV7-9 and TRBJ1-1, with 7 bases lining up with TRBD1. CDR1 is SEHNR, CDR2 FQNEAQ, per germline (reference sequence). The CDR3 spans 14 residues. The junction had 4 bases not matched to a gene; V was cut back by 2 bases and J by 4 bases.